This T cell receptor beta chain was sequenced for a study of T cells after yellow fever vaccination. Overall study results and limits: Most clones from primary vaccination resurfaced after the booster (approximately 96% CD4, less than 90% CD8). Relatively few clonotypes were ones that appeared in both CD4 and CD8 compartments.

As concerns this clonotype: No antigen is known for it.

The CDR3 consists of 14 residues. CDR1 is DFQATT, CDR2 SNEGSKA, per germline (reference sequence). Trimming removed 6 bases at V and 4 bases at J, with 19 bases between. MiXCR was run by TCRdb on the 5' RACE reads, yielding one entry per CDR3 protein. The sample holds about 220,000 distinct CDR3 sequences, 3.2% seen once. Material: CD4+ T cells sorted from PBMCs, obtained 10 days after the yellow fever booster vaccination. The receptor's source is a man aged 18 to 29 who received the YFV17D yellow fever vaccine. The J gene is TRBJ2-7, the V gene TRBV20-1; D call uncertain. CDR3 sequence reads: CSARSGGSGYEQYF. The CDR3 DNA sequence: TGCAGTGCCCGGAGTGGTGGTTCTGGGTACGAGCAGTACTTC.